This TCR beta chain came from a study of long-term antiretroviral therapy in people with HIV. Remarks on this clone: Its target is unknown.

Points from the study as a whole: It was not possible to obtain data on ART adherence, viral resistance or therapy changes. Transplant-donor-level diversity was not reached after ART, though diversity increased.

The CDR3 runs 17 residues. The ends were cut back, 0 bases at V and 5 bases at J, with 20 bases in the middle. Per the germline V gene, CDR1 is SGHRS and CDR2 is YFSETQ. With survey level as its setting, the immunoSEQ assay was v3.0. The data were produced by immunoSEQ multiplex PCR, yet TCRdb's version contains in-frame clones alone and is incomplete. This table has approximately 20,000 clones, about 87% appearing once. This chain joins TRBV5-1 and TRBJ1-2, with D possibly being TRBD1 (6 bases). The sequence was collected from a man aged 18 to 35 with HIV. Source: unsorted PBMCs, taken 2.1 years after starting antiretroviral therapy. The CDR3 bases are TGCGCCAGCAGCTTGGGATCGCCAGGGGAACTACTATATGGCTACACCTTC. As protein: CASSLGSPGELLYGYTF.